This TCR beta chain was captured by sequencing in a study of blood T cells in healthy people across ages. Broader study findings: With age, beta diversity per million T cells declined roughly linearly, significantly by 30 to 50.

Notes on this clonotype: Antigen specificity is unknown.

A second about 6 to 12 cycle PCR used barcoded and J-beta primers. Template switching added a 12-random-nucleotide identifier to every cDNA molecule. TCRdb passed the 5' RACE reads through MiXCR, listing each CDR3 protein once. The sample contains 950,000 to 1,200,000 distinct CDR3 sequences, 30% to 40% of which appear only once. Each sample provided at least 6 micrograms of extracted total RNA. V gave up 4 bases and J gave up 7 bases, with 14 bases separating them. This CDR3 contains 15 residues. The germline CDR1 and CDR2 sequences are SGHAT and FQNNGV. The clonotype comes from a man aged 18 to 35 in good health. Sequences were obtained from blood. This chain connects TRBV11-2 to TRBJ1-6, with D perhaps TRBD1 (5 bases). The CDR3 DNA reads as TGTGCCAGCAGCTCGTTTGGGACGGAGAATTCACCCCTCCACTTT. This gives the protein CASSSFGTENSPLHF. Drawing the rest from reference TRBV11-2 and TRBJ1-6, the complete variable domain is EAGVAQSPRYKIIEKRQSVAFWCNPISGHATLYWYQQILGQGPKLLIQFQNNGVVDDSQLPKDRFSAERLKGVDSTLKIQPAKLEDSAVYLCASSSFGTENSPLHFGNGTRLTVT.